Described below is a single TCR beta chain sequence and its context. The data originate from a study of CD8 T cells in Susac syndrome. Roughly 0.5 to 1 ug RNA was reverse transcribed with random hexamers. TCRdb re-called the immunoSEQ multiplex PCR reads through MiXCR, storing one row per CDR3 protein. Here the sample spans 50,000 or so distinct CDR3 sequences, 90% to 95% being singletons. Germline lookup yields CDR1 SGHVS and CDR2 FQNEAQ. Deletions cut 5 bases from V and 9 bases from J, with 19 bases between. The CDR3 totals 14 residues. This chain joins TRBV7-8 and TRBJ2-5; D might be TRBD1 or TRBD2, each matching 5 bases. This clonotype was sampled from a human donor with multiple sclerosis. Sequencing was carried out using CD8+ T cells from PBMCs. CDR3 protein: CASSRSGTRRAQYF. CDR3 nucleotides: TGTGCCAGCAGCCGGTCCGGGACCCGAAGGGCCCAGTACTTC.